Presented here are 28 T cell receptor beta chains from one specimen sequenced in a study of blood T cell repertoires in COVID-19. The protocol was immunoSEQ multiplex PCR, while the TCRdb copy is restricted to in-frame clones and leaves out a portion. The table shows some 280,000 clones, with 75% to 90% occurring only once. Sequencing was done on a sample of peripheral blood. Receptor source: a woman aged 55-75 years with acute or convalescent COVID-19.

The chain joins TRBV6-4 to TRBJ2-2; 7 bases fit TRBD2. Germline assignment: CDR1 MRHNA and CDR2 SNTAGT. The CDR3 extends over 16 amino acids. After removal of 5 bases from V and 2 bases from J, the junction contained 8 bases not matched to a gene. The CDR3 sequence is CASSSLAEENTGELFF. The CDR3 bases are TGTGCCAGCAGTTCCCTAGCGGAGGAAAACACCGGGGAGCTGTTTTTT.

J is TRBJ2-1 and V is TRBV11-2, with D unresolved. Germline lookup yields CDR1 SGHAT and CDR2 FQNNGV. The length of the CDR3 is 16 residues. Trimming removed 0 bases at V and 3 bases at J, with 12 bases between. The chain's CDR3 is CASSLEAVPIYNEQFF. The DNA for the CDR3 is TGTGCCAGCAGCTTAGAGGCTGTCCCGATCTACAATGAGCAGTTCTTC.

The J gene is TRBJ1-2, the V gene TRBV6-5, with D possibly being TRBD1 (5 bases). The CDR3 is 13 residues long. CDR1 and CDR2 (germline): MNHEY, SVGAGI. Trimming stripped 8 bases from V and 4 bases from J, with 14 bases between. The CDR3 is CASGYRSSYGYTF. CDR3 in DNA: TGTGCCAGCGGCTACAGGAGCTCCTATGGCTACACCTTC.

The V and J genes are TRBV3-1 (or the pseudogene TRBV3-2) and TRBJ2-2; 7 bases line up with TRBD2. V lost 4 bases and J lost 3; bases outside the gene matches: 8. Germline V gene data show CDR1 as LGHDT and CDR2 as YNNKEL (reference sequence). CDR3 length: 16 residues. The CDR3, as DNA: TGTGCCAGCAGCCGGAGGACGCTAGCGGACACCGGGGAGCTGTTTTTT. Protein sequence: CASSRRTLADTGELFF.

This clone has more than one count but fewer than ten. This chain joins TRBV5-1 and TRBJ2-2, with 13 positions matching TRBD2. The CDR3 loop spans 16 amino acids. CDR1 is SGHRS, CDR2 YFSETQ, per germline. J lost 7 bases, V lost 8 bases, and 11 bases had no gene match. CDR3 loop: CASIPGLAGFGGELFF. The CDR3 DNA reads TGCGCCAGTATCCCGGGACTAGCGGGATTTGGCGGGGAGCTGTTTTTT.

The rearrangement links TRBV19 to TRBJ1-4; no definite D call. Germline CDR1 reads LNHDA; CDR2 reads SQIVND (reference sequence). The CDR3 has 13 amino acids. Trimming took off 4 bases at V and 8 bases at J, with 11 bases between the two ends. The CDR3 DNA follows: TGTGCCAGTAGTAATAGAGGGCCGGAAAAACTGTTTTTT. Its translation: CASSNRGPEKLFF.

The J gene is TRBJ1-2, the V gene TRBV6-5; 8 nucleotides match TRBD1. The germline V gene has CDR1 MNHEY and CDR2 SVGAGI. The CDR3 is 15 residues long. Trimming took 6 bases from V and 5 from J; bases not matched to a gene: 11. The CDR3 is CASSLFWQGAYGYTF. CDR3 nucleotide sequence: TGTGCCAGCAGCCTCTTCTGGCAGGGGGCATATGGCTACACCTTC.

The V call is TRBV7-9, the J call TRBJ1-1; D remains unclear. CDR3 size: 12 residues. Looked up from germline, CDR1 is SEHNR and CDR2 is FQNEAQ (reference sequence). V shed 4 bases and J shed 9 bases, with 12 bases lying between them. CDR3 region: CASSSPPSQAFF. CDR3 DNA sequence: TGTGCCAGCAGCTCCCCCCCCTCCCAAGCTTTCTTT.

This sequence joins TRBV10-3 and TRBJ1-6; TRBD1 is a possible D gene (6 bases). The germline gives CDR1 ENHRY, CDR2 SYGVKD. The CDR3 is 16 residues long. V was pared by 4 bases and J by 6 bases, with 16 bases between. Here the CDR3 reads CAISASTGFRNSPLHF. Written as DNA, the CDR3 is TGTGCCATCAGTGCATCTACAGGGTTCCGTAATTCACCCCTCCACTTT.

The chain employs TRBV6-1 and TRBJ1-6; D is unclear. Trimming cost V 2 bases and J 1 base, with 6 bases left between them. This CDR3 comprises 15 residues. CDR1 is MNHNS and CDR2 is SASEGT in the germline V gene. CDR3: CASSERVSYNSPLHF. As DNA, the CDR3 is TGTGCCAGCAGTGAACGGGTATCCTATAATTCACCCCTCCACTTT.

The genes are TRBV6-5 and TRBJ2-2; TRBD2 agrees at 14 bases. CDR3 length equals 15 residues. In germline, CDR1 is MNHEY, CDR2 SVGAGI. Trimming removed 6 bases from V and 5 bases from J; junction bases left unmatched: 2. CDR3: CASRGTSGRTGELFF. The CDR3 bases are TGTGCCAGCAGAGGGACTAGCGGGAGAACCGGGGAGCTGTTTTTT.

This rearrangement joins TRBV30 to TRBJ2-3, with D possibly being TRBD2 (6 bases). The germline CDR1 and CDR2 sequences are GTSNPN and SVGIG (reference sequence). V shed 0 bases and J shed 0 bases, with 13 bases lying between them. The CDR3 length is 16 residues. The CDR3 DNA reads TGTGCCTGGAGTGTAGGTCGTGGGACTAGCACAGATACGCAGTATTTT. Translation gives CAWSVGRGTSTDTQYF.

The chain uses TRBV18 and TRBJ1-2; D is uncertain. Trimming took 0 bases from V and 2 from J, leaving 22 bases between them. This CDR3 is 19 amino acids long. CDR1 is KGHSH, CDR2 LQKENI, per germline. The CDR3 is CASSPPLLVQGSPNYGYTF. CDR3 in DNA: TGTGCCAGCTCACCACCGTTACTAGTGCAAGGCAGCCCAAACTATGGCTACACCTTC.

J is TRBJ1-2 and V is TRBV4-1; the D is unclear. This CDR3 comprises 15 residues. V lost 1 base to trimming and J lost 0 bases, with 9 bases between them. From germline, CDR1 is MGHRA and CDR2 YSYEKL. For the CDR3, the DNA is TGCGCCAGCAGCCAAGGGGCAGGCGCTAACTATGGCTACACCTTC. Translation gives CASSQGAGANYGYTF.

A few counts support this clone. V usage is TRBV2 and J usage is TRBJ2-7; 9 nucleotides align to TRBD1. The germline gives CDR1 SNHLY, CDR2 FYNNEI. The V and J ends lost 1 base and 8 bases, in that order; junction bases with no gene match: 6. CDR3 size: 14 residues. This chain's CDR3 is CASSEEGGQGQQYF. The DNA of the CDR3 is TGTGCCAGCAGTGAAGAAGGGGGACAGGGCCAGCAGTACTTC.

V gene TRBV24-1 combines with J gene TRBJ2-3, with D perhaps TRBD2 (7 bases). Germline CDR1 and CDR2: KGHDR and SFDVKD. The CDR3 length is 16 residues. Trimming cost V 3 bases and J 7 bases, with 19 bases left between them. CDR3 nucleotide sequence: TGTGCCACCAGTGATCATCTAAGGGGGGGAGCGAATACGCAGTATTTT. It encodes CATSDHLRGGANTQYF.

Only one count was recorded for this clone. The gene calls are TRBV3-1 (or the pseudogene TRBV3-2) and TRBJ2-5; TRBD2 aligns across 8 bases. Germline CDR1 LGHDT, CDR2 YNNKEL (reference sequence). The CDR3 length is 15 residues. Trimming removed 0 bases from V and 5 bases from J; junction bases left unmatched: 5. The CDR3 sequence is CASSQERTSLETQYF. CDR3 nucleotide sequence: TGTGCCAGCAGCCAAGAAAGGACTAGCCTCGAGACCCAGTACTTC.

V is TRBV2 and J is TRBJ1-5; D might be TRBD1 (5 bases). V was trimmed by 6 bases and J by 4 bases, leaving 16 bases between them. Germline CDR1 is SNHLY and CDR2 is FYNNEI. CDR3 length equals 15 residues. Written as DNA, the CDR3 is TGTGCCAGCAGCCAAGGGGTGGCAGAGAATCAGCCCCAGCATTTT. Translating gives CASSQGVAENQPQHF.

J is TRBJ1-1 and V is TRBV19; D gene unclear. Per germline, CDR1 LNHDA and CDR2 SQIVND (reference sequence). Trimming left V 7 bases short and J 0 bases short, with 9 bases between. The CDR3 consists of 13 residues. The CDR3 is CASNLGVNTEAFF. CDR3 nucleotides: TGTGCCAGTAACCTGGGCGTGAACACTGAAGCTTTCTTT.

Here the CDR3 reads CASSFDRGHLGNIQYF. CDR3 DNA sequence: TGTGCCAGCAGCTTCGACAGGGGGCACCTCGGGAACATTCAGTACTTC. The chain carries TRBV7-9 and TRBJ2-4; 10 nucleotides match TRBD1. The CDR3 is 16 amino acids. Germline V lookup: CDR1 SEHNR, CDR2 FQNEAQ (reference sequence). Losses at the gene ends were 3 bases for V and 7 bases for J; bases not matched to a gene: 9.

The chain carries TRBV24-1 and TRBJ2-5; 12 bases agree with TRBD1. J lost 5 bases, V lost 3 bases, and 6 bases had no gene match. Germline CDR1 KGHDR, CDR2 SFDVKD. This CDR3 region has 16 residues. CDR3 protein: CATSDRRDRGRETQYF. The CDR3 bases are TGTGCCACCAGTGATAGGCGGGACAGGGGGCGGGAGACCCAGTACTTC.

This chain connects TRBV6-5 to TRBJ1-5; D call uncertain. The V and J ends lost 6 bases and 4 bases respectively, with 16 bases between them. CDR3 length equals 15 residues. CDR1 and CDR2 from the germline V gene are MNHEY and SVGAGI. CDR3 protein: CASRPDATGNQPQHF. DNA for the CDR3: TGTGCCAGCAGGCCAGATGCAACCGGGAATCAGCCCCAGCATTTT.

V is TRBV28 and J is TRBJ2-1; D unresolved. This CDR3 has 14 amino acids. CDR1 and CDR2 from the germline V gene are MDHEN and SYDVKM. The V end lost 8 bases, the J end lost 2 bases, and 13 bases lay between the germline ends. The CDR3, as DNA: TGTGCCAGCGGAGAAGCCTCGACCTACAATGAGCAGTTCTTC. The encoded protein is CASGEASTYNEQFF.

In its sample, this clone was seen once. The V gene is TRBV7-8, the J gene TRBJ1-5, with D possibly matching TRBD1 (5 bases). The V gene's germline CDR1 is SGHVS and CDR2 FQNEAQ. Trimming cost V 0 bases and J 0 bases, with 6 bases left between them. The CDR3 contains 15 residues. The CDR3 sequence is CASSLAGDSNQPQHF. The CDR3 DNA is TGTGCCAGCAGCTTAGCAGGGGATAGCAATCAGCCCCAGCATTTT.

The rearrangement joins TRBV28 to TRBJ1-2; D not certain. Germline lookup yields CDR1 MDHEN and CDR2 SYDVKM. Trimming stripped 3 bases from V and 5 bases from J, with 13 bases between. There are 14 residues in the CDR3. The CDR3 DNA sequence: TGTGCCAGCAGTTTTGGTTACGGGAGTTATGGCTACACCTTC. This translates into CASSFGYGSYGYTF.

This chain connects TRBV4-3 to TRBJ2-2; D is possibly TRBD2 (5 bases). The germline V and J ends were trimmed by 0 bases and 3 bases, with 14 bases remaining between them. The CDR3 extends over 17 amino acids. Germline V CDR1 and CDR2: LGHNA, YSLEER. The CDR3 spells CASSQDWRLTYTGELFF. Here the CDR3 DNA reads TGCGCCAGCAGCCAAGATTGGAGGTTAACCTACACCGGGGAGCTGTTTTTT.

This clone appeared a single time. The chain is built from TRBV4-3 and TRBJ1-2; perhaps TRBD1 as D (6 bases). V was trimmed by 2 bases and J by 8 bases, leaving 15 bases between them. From germline, CDR1 is LGHNA and CDR2 YSLEER. The CDR3 extends over 14 amino acids. For the CDR3, the DNA is TGCGCCAGCAGCCAACAAACAGGGCAAAGGGGCTACACCTTC. Its protein is CASSQQTGQRGYTF.

This clone has a single count. V is TRBV7-8 and J is TRBJ1-1; 7 nucleotides line up with TRBD1. The V and J ends lost 5 bases and 7 bases, in that order; junction bases with no gene match: 13. Germline lookup yields CDR1 SGHVS and CDR2 FQNEAQ. This CDR3 has 15 amino acids. CDR3 sequence reads: CASSPVGRGGREAFF. The DNA of the CDR3 is TGTGCCAGCAGCCCCGTCGGTCGAGGGGGCCGTGAAGCTTTCTTT. The whole variable domain, filled in from reference TRBV7-8 and TRBJ1-1, reads GAGVSQSPRYKVAKRGQDVALRCDPISGHVSLFWYQQALGQGPEFLTYFQNEAQLDKSGLPSDRFFAERPEGSVSTLKIQRTQQEDSAVYLCASSPVGRGGREAFFGQGTRLTVV.